A selection of T cell receptor beta chains follows, all from one sample in a study of cytomegalovirus exposure and HLA in healthy donors. Measured with immunoSEQ multiplex PCR; TCRdb has only the in-frame clones, and not every one. The sample contains about 160,000 clones, 65% to 90% of which appear only once. Source material: PBMCs. Receptors were obtained from a man over 45 in good health and CMV-seropositive. Each CDR3 is given with its conserved first and last residue. The order of the fields is D gene, V gene, J gene, clone size, CDR3 DNA, CDR3 protein. A D gene is named only where the DNA matches it firmly. Clone size, where shown, is once, few, many, or a class for clones that have expanded.

TRBD2,TRBV30,TRBJ2-7,NA,TGTGCCTGGAGTGCGGGCGGGGGTTACGAGCAGTACTTC,CAWSAGGGYEQYF
TRBD1,TRBV28,TRBJ1-2,NA,TGTGCCAGCAGCCTCGGACAGGCCCCCTATGGCTACACCTTC,CASSLGQAPYGYTF
TRBD2,TRBV7-2,TRBJ2-7,many,TGTGCCAGCAGCTTCCGGACTAGCGGGATTCTTGAGCAGTACTTC,CASSFRTSGILEQYF
TRBD2,TRBV19,TRBJ2-1,NA,TGTGCCAGTAGTATAGGATTCCTACTAGCGGGTACCTCCTACAATGAGCAGTTCTTC,CASSIGFLLAGTSYNEQFF
NA,TRBV5-6,TRBJ1-6,NA,TGTGCCAGCAGCTTTCAACTGGATTCACCCCTCCACTTT,CASSFQLDSPLHF
NA,TRBV7-2,TRBJ1-1,NA,TGTGCCAGCAGCTTAGATGGGGGCGGGGGCACTGAAGCTTTCTTT,CASSLDGGGGTEAFF
TRBD1,TRBV7-9,TRBJ1-1,few,TGTGCCAGCAGCCCGACAGGGGGCACTGAAGCTTTCTTT,CASSPTGGTEAFF
NA,TRBV9,TRBJ1-4,NA,TGTGCCAGCAGCCGGGGAAGTAATAATGAAAAACTGTTTTTT,CASSRGSNNEKLFF
NA,TRBV28,TRBJ2-7,NA,TGTGCCAGCAAAAATCCCCTCGGACAGAGCGGGAACGAGCAGTACTTC,CASKNPLGQSGNEQYF
NA,TRBV29-1,TRBJ1-1,NA,TGCAGCGTTAGGGAGATAGACACTGAAGCTTTCTTT,CSVREIDTEAFF
NA,TRBV7-2,TRBJ1-1,NA,TGTGCCAGCAGCTTAGGAGGAGCGAACACTGAAGCTTTCTTT,CASSLGGANTEAFF
TRBD1,TRBV10-3,TRBJ1-2,NA,TGTGCCATCACTCGGACAGGGGGCAACTATGGCTACACCTTC,CAITRTGGNYGYTF
NA,TRBV19,TRBJ2-1,NA,TGTGCCAGTAGGTCGGACAAGACCTTGGTGGATGAGCAGTTCTTC,CASRSDKTLVDEQFF
NA,TRBV6-5,TRBJ1-2,NA,TGTGCCACCAAGGACTACGGACCGATCCTGGGGGGCTACACCTTC,CATKDYGPILGGYTF
NA,TRBV7-9,TRBJ1-5,NA,TGTGCCAGCAGCCAGCCGGGGGGGCCCCAGCATTTT,CASSQPGGPQHF
NA,TRBV7-9,TRBJ2-1,NA,TGTGCCAGCAGCCGAGGGGGGGGGACTGAGCAGTTCTTC,CASSRGGGTEQFF
NA,TRBV5-1,TRBJ1-4,NA,TGCGCCACCAGTCGGCAGGGGTCGATGGATGAAAAACTGTTTTTT,CATSRQGSMDEKLFF
TRBD1,TRBV6-5,TRBJ2-7,NA,TGTGCCAGCAGTTACGGGGGACAGGGTAGCTACGAGCAGTACTTC,CASSYGGQGSYEQYF
NA,TRBV4-1,TRBJ1-1,once,TGCGCCAGCAGCCAAGAATTGCCAGGGGCGAGCACTGAAGCTTTCTTT,CASSQELPGASTEAFF
TRBD2,TRBV27,TRBJ2-3,few,TGTGCCAGCTATTGGACTAGCCCGCCGCATACGCAGTATTTT,CASYWTSPPHTQYF
NA,TRBV7-2,TRBJ1-5,NA,TGTGCCAGCAGCCAGGACGGGGATCAGCCCCAGCATTTT,CASSQDGDQPQHF
TRBD1,TRBV7-9,TRBJ1-4,NA,TGTGCCAGCAGCCACGACAGGGTATCAGAAAAACTGTTTTTT,CASSHDRVSEKLFF
TRBD2,TRBV19,TRBJ2-4,NA,TGTGCCAGTATGGGAGTCAGGGAGGGTGCAATCATTCAGTACTTC,CASMGVREGAIIQYF
NA,TRBV11-2,TRBJ2-7,NA,TGTGCCAGCAGCTTAGGGCAGGGGTTCATTTACGAGCAGTACTTC,CASSLGQGFIYEQYF